Following are 12 T cell receptor beta chains from one sample sequenced in a study of blood T cell repertoires in COVID-19. Assay: immunoSEQ multiplex PCR; the TCRdb copy retains only in-frame clones and omits some. The sample has about 220,000 clones, 83% seen once; the top ten hold 4.8%. Sequencing input: PBMCs or T cells enriched from blood (not recorded which). All receptors derive from a woman aged 50 to 60 who had been exposed to COVID-19.

V is TRBV6-4 and J is TRBJ2-3; D perhaps matches TRBD1 (6 bases). Looked up from germline, CDR1 is MRHNA and CDR2 is SNTAGT. CDR3 length: 17 amino acids. Trimming took 6 bases from V and 8 from J, leaving 27 bases between them. CDR3 loop: CASSPNLKGERRGTQYF. The CDR3, as DNA: TGTGCCAGCAGCCCGAACTTGAAGGGGGAAAGACGAGGTACGCAGTATTTT.

This chain joins TRBV3-1 (or the pseudogene TRBV3-2) and TRBJ1-1, with D perhaps matching TRBD1 (6 bases). CDR1 is LGHDT and CDR2 is YNNKEL in the germline V gene (reference sequence). With 0 bases removed from V and 3 bases from J, the gap between germline ends came to 17 bases. This CDR3 comprises 17 residues. CDR3 region: CASSQDRAGVRDTEAFF. The CDR3 DNA sequence: TGTGCCAGCAGCCAAGATAGGGCAGGGGTTAGGGACACTGAAGCTTTCTTT.

This clone has only one observation. The CDR3 loop is CASSRDGGSPLHF. Written as DNA, the CDR3 is TGTGCCAGCAGTCGGGACGGGGGTTCACCCCTCCACTTT. V is TRBV12-3 or TRBV12-4 and J is TRBJ1-6; TRBD1 is a possible D gene (5 bases). The CDR3 runs 13 residues. V was clipped by 5 bases and J by 9 bases, with 11 bases between them.

A remark on this clone: This sample includes further DNA sequences coding for the same CDR3. The chain couples TRBV7-9 to TRBJ1-1; no reliable D call. CDR1 is SEHNR, CDR2 FQNEAQ, per germline (reference sequence). V shed 6 bases and J shed 0 bases, with 8 bases lying between them. This CDR3 is built from 13 residues. CDR3 amino acids: CASSLSLNTEAFF. CDR3 bases: TGTGCCAGCAGTCTGAGCCTGAACACTGAAGCTTTCTTT.

The chain couples TRBV4-1 to TRBJ1-1, with a weak D call TRBD1 (5 bases). V was pared by 3 bases and J by 3 bases, with 11 bases between. Germline lookup yields CDR1 MGHRA and CDR2 YSYEKL. The CDR3 loop spans 14 amino acids. CDR3 residues: CASSHGVGDTEAFF. The CDR3 DNA sequence: TGCGCCAGCAGCCATGGGGTAGGGGACACTGAAGCTTTCTTT.

The V gene is TRBV11-2, the J gene TRBJ1-4; D might be TRBD1 (6 bases). This CDR3 region has 18 residues. Germline CDR1 is SGHAT and CDR2 is FQNNGV. V was shortened by 5 bases and J by 5 bases, with 24 bases between the two germline ends. CDR3 in amino acids: CASSLHQRGAVTNEKLFF. The CDR3 DNA sequence: TGTGCCAGCAGCCTACACCAACGGGGGGCAGTAACGAATGAAAAACTGTTTTTT. The full variable domain, with the rest looked up from reference TRBV11-2 and TRBJ1-4, is EAGVAQSPRYKIIEKRQSVAFWCNPISGHATLYWYQQILGQGPKLLIQFQNNGVVDDSQLPKDRFSAERLKGVDSTLKIQPAKLEDSAVYLCASSLHQRGAVTNEKLFFGSGTQLSVL.

This rearrangement joins TRBV19 to TRBJ1-3; D is undetermined. Per germline, CDR1 LNHDA and CDR2 SQIVND (reference sequence). V was cut by 5 bases and J by 0 bases, with 11 bases left in between. CDR3 length equals 15 residues. As DNA, the CDR3 is TGTGCCAGTAGTCTCACTCCGGTCTCTGGAAACACCATATATTTT. Translating gives CASSLTPVSGNTIYF.

The chain recombines TRBV9 with TRBJ1-1; no clear D. V was pared by 0 bases and J by 2 bases, with 8 bases between. Germline V gene data show CDR1 as SGDLS and CDR2 as YYNGEE. The CDR3 contains 14 residues. This CDR3 reads CASSVGQTNTEAFF. The DNA of the CDR3 is TGTGCCAGCAGCGTAGGTCAGACTAACACTGAAGCTTTCTTT.

This clone came up a few times. This rearrangement joins TRBV24-1 to TRBJ1-5; 9 bases map to TRBD1. V gave up 9 bases and J gave up 5 bases; unmatched junction bases: 7. CDR1 and CDR2 (germline): KGHDR, SFDVKD. This CDR3 contains 14 residues. The CDR3 DNA is TGTGCCACCTCCGGGACAGGGCCGGATCAGCCCCAGCATTTT. Protein sequence: CATSGTGPDQPQHF.

The chain couples TRBV29-1 to TRBJ1-2, with 7 bases matching TRBD1. Germline V gene sequence: CDR1 SQVTM, CDR2 ANQGSEA. V lost 1 base and J lost 5; bases outside the gene matches: 13. The CDR3 runs 16 residues. The CDR3 loop reads CSVEGQGVYGGYGYTF. CDR3 sequence (DNA): TGCAGCGTTGAAGGACAGGGAGTCTATGGGGGTTATGGCTACACCTTC. Full variable domain (remainder filled in from reference TRBV29-1 and TRBJ1-2): SAVISQKPSRDICQRGTSLTIQCQVDSQVTMMFWYRQQPGQSLTLIATANQGSEATYESGFVIDKFPISRPNLTFSTLTVSNMSPEDSSIYLCSVEGQGVYGGYGYTFGSGTRLTVV.

V gene TRBV5-6 combines with J gene TRBJ1-5; D is ambiguous. Deletions cut 0 bases from V and 0 bases from J, with 7 bases between. CDR1 is SGHDT and CDR2 is YYEEEE in the germline V gene. CDR3 size: 15 residues. The CDR3 is CASSLVRDSNQPQHF. The CDR3 DNA reads TGTGCCAGCAGCTTGGTCCGGGATAGCAATCAGCCCCAGCATTTT.

This chain connects TRBV12-3 or TRBV12-4 to TRBJ1-2; TRBD1 agrees at 7 bases. J gave up 8 bases and V 4 bases, and 4 bases lay outside the gene matches. The CDR3 is made up of 12 amino acids. This chain's CDR3 is CASSSGQRGYTF. CDR3 DNA: TGTGCCAGCAGTTCGGGACAGAGGGGCTACACCTTC.